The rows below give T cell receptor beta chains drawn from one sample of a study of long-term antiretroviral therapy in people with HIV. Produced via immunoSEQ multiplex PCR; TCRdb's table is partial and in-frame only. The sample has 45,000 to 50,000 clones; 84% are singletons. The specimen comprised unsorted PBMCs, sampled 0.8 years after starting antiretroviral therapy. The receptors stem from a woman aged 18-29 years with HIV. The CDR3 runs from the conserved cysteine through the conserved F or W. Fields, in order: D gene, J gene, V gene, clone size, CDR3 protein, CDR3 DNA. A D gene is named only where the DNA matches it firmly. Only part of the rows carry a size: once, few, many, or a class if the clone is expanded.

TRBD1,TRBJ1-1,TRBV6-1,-,CASNLQGAGTEAFF,TGTGCCAGCAATCTACAGGGGGCAGGAACTGAAGCTTTCTTT
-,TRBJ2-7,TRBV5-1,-,CASSPGANYEQYF,TGCGCCAGCAGCCCCGGGGCCAACTACGAGCAGTACTTC
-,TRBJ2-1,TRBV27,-,CASSRGRSRGHNEQFF,TGTGCCAGCAGTCGTGGACGATCGCGGGGGCACAATGAGCAGTTCTTC
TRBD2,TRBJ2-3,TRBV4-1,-,CASSQRLAEKGDTQYF,TGCGCCAGCAGCCAAAGACTAGCGGAAAAGGGGGATACGCAGTATTTT
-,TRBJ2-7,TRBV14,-,CASSQELAGLEQYF,TGTGCCAGCAGCCAAGAACTAGCCGGCCTCGAGCAGTACTTC
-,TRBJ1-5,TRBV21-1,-,CASSKPDREWGNQPQHF,TGTGCCAGCAGCAAGCCGGACAGGGAGTGGGGCAATCAGCCCCAGCATTTT
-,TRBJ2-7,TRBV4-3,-,CASSQRTSYEQYF,TGCGCCAGCAGCCAGCGTACCTCCTACGAGCAGTACTTC
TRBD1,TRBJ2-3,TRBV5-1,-,CASSLRDSLIISTDTQYF,TGCGCCAGCAGCCTCCGGGACAGCCTTATTATTAGCACAGATACGCAGTATTTT
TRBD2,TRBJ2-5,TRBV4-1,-,CASNQRLAASKTQYF,TGCGCCAGCAACCAACGACTAGCGGCCTCTAAGACCCAGTACTTC
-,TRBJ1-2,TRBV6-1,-,CASSENIISWSYGYTF,TGTGCCAGCAGTGAAAACATTATCTCCTGGAGCTATGGCTACACCTTC
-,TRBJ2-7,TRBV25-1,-,CATVSRGVRAYEQYF,TGTGCCACAGTATCCAGGGGGGTTAGAGCCTACGAGCAGTACTTC
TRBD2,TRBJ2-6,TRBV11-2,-,CASSPGIAGSGANVLTF,TGTGCCAGCAGCCCCGGGATAGCGGGTTCTGGGGCCAACGTCCTGACTTTC
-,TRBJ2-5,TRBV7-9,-,CASSLLTRWPGVGETQYF,TGTGCCAGCAGCTTATTGACTAGGTGGCCAGGCGTGGGAGAGACCCAGTACTTC
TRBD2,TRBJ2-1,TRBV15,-,CATSRGVVVSGSKFF,TGTGCCACCAGCAGAGGGGTAGTGGTCAGCGGGAGTAAGTTCTTC
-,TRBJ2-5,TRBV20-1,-,CSAVREETQYF,TGCAGTGCAGTAAGGGAAGAGACCCAGTACTTC
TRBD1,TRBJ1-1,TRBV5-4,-,CATRDRVNTEAFF,TGTGCCACCCGGGACAGGGTAAACACTGAAGCTTTCTTT
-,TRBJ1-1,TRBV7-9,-,CASSFPGGTEAFF,TGTGCCAGCAGCTTCCCGGGGGGGACTGAAGCTTTCTTT
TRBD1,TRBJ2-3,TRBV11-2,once,CASSNRGRADTQYF,TGTGCCAGCAGCAACAGGGGTCGGGCAGATACGCAGTATTTT
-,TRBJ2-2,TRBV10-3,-,CAINSRQGANTGELFF,TGTGCCATCAATAGTAGGCAAGGCGCGAACACCGGGGAGCTGTTTTTT
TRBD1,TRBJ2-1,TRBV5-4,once,CASSQDRGPYNEQFF,TGTGCCAGCAGCCAAGACAGGGGCCCCTACAATGAGCAGTTCTTC
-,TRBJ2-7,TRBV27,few,CASSPGPTYEQYF,TGTGCCAGCAGCCCGGGGCCTACCTACGAGCAGTACTTC
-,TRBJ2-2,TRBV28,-,CASSQRRTGELFF,TGTGCCAGCAGCCAACGCCGTACCGGGGAGCTGTTTTTT
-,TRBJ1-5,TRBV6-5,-,CASSYSGPDQPQHF,TGTGCCAGCAGTTACTCAGGGCCAGATCAGCCCCAGCATTTT
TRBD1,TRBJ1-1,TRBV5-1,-,CASSPLRQGSEAFF,TGCGCCAGCAGCCCCCTACGACAGGGGTCTGAAGCTTTCTTT
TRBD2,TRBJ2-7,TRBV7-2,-,CASRYFSGSPYEQYF,TGTGCCAGCAGATACTTTAGCGGGAGCCCCTACGAGCAGTACTTC
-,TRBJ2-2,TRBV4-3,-,CASSQDWGERRGELFF,TGCGCCAGCAGCCAAGATTGGGGGGAAAGGCGCGGGGAGCTGTTTTTT
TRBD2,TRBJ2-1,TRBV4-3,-,CASSQKAGGPNEQFF,TGCGCCAGCAGCCAGAAAGCGGGAGGGCCGAATGAGCAGTTCTTC
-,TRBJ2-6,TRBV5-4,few,CASSKRQSGANVLTF,TGTGCCAGCAGCAAACGGCAGTCTGGGGCCAACGTCCTGACTTTC
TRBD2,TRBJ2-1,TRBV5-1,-,CASQREKVDEQFF,TGCGCCAGCCAGCGGGAGAAAGTCGATGAGCAGTTCTTC
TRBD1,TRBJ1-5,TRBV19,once,CASTRTGAYQPQHF,TGTGCCAGTACAAGGACAGGGGCATATCAGCCCCAGCATTTT
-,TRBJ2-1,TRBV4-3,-,CASSLGRDDYNEQFF,TGCGCCAGCAGCCTTGGCCGGGACGACTACAATGAGCAGTTCTTC
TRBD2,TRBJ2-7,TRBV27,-,CASSLSAGGRAYEQYF,TGTGCCAGCAGTTTATCGGCGGGCGGGAGGGCATACGAGCAGTACTTC
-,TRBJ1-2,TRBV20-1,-,CSAGSVGYTF,TGCAGTGCAGGGTCAGTTGGCTACACCTTC
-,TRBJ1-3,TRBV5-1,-,CASSLRAASGNTIYF,TGCGCCAGCAGCTTGCGGGCAGCCTCTGGAAACACCATATATTTT
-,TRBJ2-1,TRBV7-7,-,CASSPSTYNEQFF,TGTGCTAGCAGCCCCTCGACCTACAATGAGCAGTTCTTC
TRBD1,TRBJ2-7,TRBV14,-,CASSQTGVPYEQYF,TGTGCCAGCAGCCAGACAGGGGTCCCCTACGAGCAGTACTTC
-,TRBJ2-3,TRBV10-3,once,CAISESKDSTDTQYF,TGTGCCATCAGTGAGTCGAAGGACAGCACAGATACGCAGTATTTT
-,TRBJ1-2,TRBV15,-,CATSRGTTGYGYTF,TGTGCCACCAGCAGAGGAACGACAGGCTACGGCTACACCTTC
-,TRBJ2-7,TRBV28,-,CASSSTRRGTYASYEQYF,TGTGCCAGCAGTTCTACCCGTCGGGGGACTTATGCGTCCTACGAGCAGTACTTC
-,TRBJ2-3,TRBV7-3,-,CASSLAQGKGDTQYF,TGTGCCAGCAGCTTAGCTCAGGGGAAGGGAGATACGCAGTATTTT
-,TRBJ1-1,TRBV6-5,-,CASSFLRGRGAEAFF,TGTGCCAGCAGTTTCCTGAGAGGGAGGGGAGCTGAAGCTTTCTTT
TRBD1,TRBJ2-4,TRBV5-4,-,CASSLVGQGINIQYF,TGTGCCAGCAGCTTGGTGGGACAGGGGATAAACATTCAGTACTTC
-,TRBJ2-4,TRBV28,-,CASSLAGQGDKNIQYF,TGTGCCAGCAGCTTGGCCGGGCAGGGAGATAAAAACATTCAGTACTTC
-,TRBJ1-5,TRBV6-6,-,CASRNGGGDQPQHF,TGTGCCAGCAGGAACGGGGGGGGCGATCAGCCCCAGCATTTT
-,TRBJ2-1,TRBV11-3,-,CASSLGGSSYNEQFF,TGTGCCAGCAGCTTAGGCGGCAGCTCCTACAATGAGCAGTTCTTC
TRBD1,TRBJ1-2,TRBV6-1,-,CASSETGTDYGYTF,TGTGCCAGCAGTGAGACAGGGACGGACTATGGCTACACCTTC
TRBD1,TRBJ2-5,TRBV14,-,CASSQDGTGTQYF,TGTGCCAGCAGCCAAGATGGGACAGGGACCCAGTACTTC
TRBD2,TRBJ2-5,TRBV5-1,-,CASSLSVTDSGSGTQYF,TGCGCCAGCAGTCTTTCGGTGACCGACAGCGGGAGCGGGACCCAGTACTTC
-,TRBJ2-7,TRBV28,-,CASSLGIATYEQYF,TGTGCCAGCAGCCTTGGTATCGCTACCTACGAGCAGTACTTC
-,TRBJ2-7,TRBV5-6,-,CASSSVDVSYEQYF,TGTGCCAGCAGCTCGGTTGACGTCTCCTACGAGCAGTACTTC
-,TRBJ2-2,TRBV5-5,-,CASSPRGDTGELFF,TGTGCCAGCAGCCCCCGGGGAGACACCGGGGAGCTGTTTTTT
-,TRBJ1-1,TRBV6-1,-,CASRDRFMNTEAFF,TGTGCCAGCAGAGACAGGTTCATGAACACTGAAGCTTTCTTT
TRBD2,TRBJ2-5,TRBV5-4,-,CASSKGGETQYF,TGTGCCAGCAGCAAGGGAGGGGAGACCCAGTACTTC
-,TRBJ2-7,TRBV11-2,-,CASSAQSVEQYF,TGTGCCAGCAGCGCCCAGTCCGTCGAGCAGTACTTC
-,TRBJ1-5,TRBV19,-,CASVGGAQNQPQHF,TGTGCCAGTGTAGGCGGGGCACAGAATCAGCCCCAGCATTTT